These T cell receptor beta chains were read from a single sample in a study of post-analysis software for immune sequencing data. TCRdb re-called the PCR reads through MiXCR, storing one row per CDR3 protein. The profile covers 450,000 or so distinct CDR3 sequences, with roughly 46% appearing a single time and 12% taken by the ten largest. Material for sequencing was blood. Receptors originate from a girl aged 5-17 years with multiple sclerosis. The CDR3 runs from the conserved cysteine through the conserved F or W. A D gene is named only where the DNA matches it firmly. Rows may omit the clone size; those that give it use once, few, many or a size class.

J gene: TRBJ2-1; clone size: few; D gene: -; CDR3 length: 15; V gene: TRBV20-1; CDR3 protein: CSAPSERSSYNEQFF; CDR3 DNA: TGCAGTGCCCCGAGTGAGCGGAGCTCCTACAATGAGCAGTTCTTC
J gene: TRBJ2-1; clone size: -; D gene: -; CDR3 length: 12; V gene: TRBV4-1; CDR3 protein: CASSQGGEEQFF; CDR3 DNA: TGCGCCAGCAGCCAAGGAGGTGAAGAGCAGTTCTTC
J gene: TRBJ1-1; clone size: -; D gene: -; CDR3 length: 15; V gene: TRBV27; CDR3 protein: CASSFAGPGNTEAFF; CDR3 DNA: TGTGCCAGCAGTTTTGCCGGACCTGGGAACACTGAAGCTTTCTTT
J gene: TRBJ1-2; clone size: -; D gene: TRBD1; CDR3 length: 14; V gene: TRBV28; CDR3 protein: CASSQGQGVGGYTF; CDR3 DNA: TGTGCCAGCAGTCAAGGACAGGGGGTAGGAGGCTACACCTTC
J gene: TRBJ2-5; clone size: -; D gene: TRBD2; CDR3 length: 14; V gene: TRBV20-1; CDR3 protein: CSARLAGERETQYF; CDR3 DNA: TGCAGTGCTCGACTAGCGGGAGAGAGAGAGACCCAGTACTTC
J gene: TRBJ2-6; clone size: -; D gene: -; CDR3 length: 18; V gene: TRBV5-1; CDR3 protein: CASSLEPETHSGANVLTF; CDR3 DNA: TGCGCCAGCAGCTTGGAGCCAGAAACCCACTCTGGGGCCAACGTCCTGACTTTC
J gene: TRBJ1-4; clone size: -; D gene: TRBD1; CDR3 length: 17; V gene: TRBV28; CDR3 protein: CASSYPRDRVGDEKLFF; CDR3 DNA: TGTGCCAGCAGCTACCCCCGGGACAGGGTGGGGGACGAAAAACTGTTTTTT
J gene: TRBJ2-7; clone size: -; D gene: -; CDR3 length: 14; V gene: TRBV7-9; CDR3 protein: CASSSRLPPYEQYF; CDR3 DNA: TGTGCCAGCAGCTCTAGACTTCCTCCCTACGAGCAGTACTTC
J gene: TRBJ2-2; clone size: -; D gene: -; CDR3 length: 13; V gene: TRBV2; CDR3 protein: CASSRGVGGELFF; CDR3 DNA: TGTGCCAGCAGCCGAGGTGTGGGCGGGGAGCTGTTTTTT
J gene: TRBJ2-7; clone size: -; D gene: -; CDR3 length: 14; V gene: TRBV6-1; CDR3 protein: CASRPIHRDGEQYF; CDR3 DNA: TGTGCCAGCAGACCAATTCACCGGGACGGCGAGCAGTACTTC
J gene: TRBJ2-5; clone size: many; D gene: -; CDR3 length: 11; V gene: TRBV20-1; CDR3 protein: CSARGDETQYF; CDR3 DNA: TGCAGTGCTAGGGGGGACGAGACCCAGTACTTC
J gene: TRBJ2-5; clone size: few; D gene: TRBD1; CDR3 length: 14; V gene: TRBV11-2; CDR3 protein: CASSRQGARETQYF; CDR3 DNA: TGTGCCAGCAGCCGACAGGGGGCAAGGGAGACCCAGTACTTC
J gene: TRBJ2-1; clone size: -; D gene: -; CDR3 length: 10; V gene: TRBV29-1; CDR3 protein: CSVVRGPQFF; CDR3 DNA: TGCAGCGTTGTCCGAGGGCCTCAGTTCTTC
J gene: TRBJ2-7; clone size: once; D gene: TRBD2; CDR3 length: 14; V gene: TRBV20-1; CDR3 protein: CSASPLAGAYEQYF; CDR3 DNA: TGCAGTGCTAGTCCCCTAGCGGGAGCCTACGAGCAGTACTTC
J gene: TRBJ1-4; clone size: -; D gene: -; CDR3 length: 17; V gene: TRBV20-1; CDR3 protein: CSVPPGGGVGTNEKLFF; CDR3 DNA: TGCAGTGTGCCCCCGGGGGGTGGGGTGGGCACTAATGAAAAACTGTTTTTT
J gene: TRBJ2-7; clone size: -; D gene: -; CDR3 length: 12; V gene: TRBV10-3; CDR3 protein: CAIGGWQGEQYF; CDR3 DNA: TGTGCCATCGGAGGGTGGCAGGGCGAGCAGTACTTC
J gene: TRBJ2-5; clone size: -; D gene: -; CDR3 length: 16; V gene: TRBV18; CDR3 protein: CASSPPRGPGVETQYF; CDR3 DNA: TGTGCCAGCTCACCACCCCGAGGGCCCGGAGTGGAGACCCAGTACTTC
J gene: TRBJ2-7; clone size: -; D gene: TRBD2; CDR3 length: 13; V gene: TRBV5-1; CDR3 protein: CASRLAGGYEQYF; CDR3 DNA: TGCGCCAGCAGACTAGCGGGAGGATACGAGCAGTACTTC
J gene: TRBJ1-2; clone size: few; D gene: -; CDR3 length: 14; V gene: TRBV27; CDR3 protein: CASSPTVRNYGYTF; CDR3 DNA: TGTGCCAGCAGTCCGACAGTGAGGAACTATGGCTACACCTTC
J gene: TRBJ2-5; clone size: few; D gene: -; CDR3 length: 14; V gene: TRBV20-1; CDR3 protein: CSARGPSVQETQYF; CDR3 DNA: TGCAGTGCTAGAGGGCCTAGCGTTCAAGAGACCCAGTACTTC
J gene: TRBJ1-4; clone size: -; D gene: -; CDR3 length: 11; V gene: TRBV3-1; CDR3 protein: CASSQTEKLFF; CDR3 DNA: TGTGCCAGCAGCCAAACTGAAAAACTGTTTTTT
J gene: TRBJ2-7; clone size: -; D gene: -; CDR3 length: 17; V gene: TRBV5-1; CDR3 protein: CASSLTSWGVGFYEQYF; CDR3 DNA: TGCGCCAGCAGCTTGACAAGCTGGGGAGTCGGCTTCTACGAGCAGTACTTC
J gene: TRBJ2-3; clone size: few; D gene: TRBD2; CDR3 length: 17; V gene: TRBV12-3/TRBV12-4; CDR3 protein: CASSLGTSGSFTDTQYF; CDR3 DNA: TGTGCCAGCAGTTTGGGGACTAGCGGATCTTTCACAGATACGCAGTATTTT
J gene: TRBJ1-1; clone size: -; D gene: -; CDR3 length: 14; V gene: TRBV4-2; CDR3 protein: CASSQEEGRFEAFF; CDR3 DNA: TGTGCCAGCAGCCAAGAGGAGGGGAGGTTTGAAGCTTTCTTT
J gene: TRBJ2-1; clone size: -; D gene: TRBD2; CDR3 length: 16; V gene: TRBV19; CDR3 protein: CASSGGLAGDYNEQFF; CDR3 DNA: TGTGCCAGTAGTGGGGGACTAGCGGGGGACTACAATGAGCAGTTCTTC
J gene: TRBJ1-1; clone size: -; D gene: TRBD1; CDR3 length: 16; V gene: TRBV5-1; CDR3 protein: CASSHGGDRVSTEAFF; CDR3 DNA: TGCGCCAGCAGCCATGGTGGGGACAGGGTGAGCACTGAAGCTTTCTTT
J gene: TRBJ2-7; clone size: -; D gene: -; CDR3 length: 13; V gene: TRBV5-1; CDR3 protein: CASSLVSRDEQYF; CDR3 DNA: TGCGCCAGCAGCTTGGTTAGCCGGGACGAGCAGTACTTC
J gene: TRBJ2-3; clone size: -; D gene: -; CDR3 length: 14; V gene: TRBV29-1; CDR3 protein: CSVEDLTARDTQYF; CDR3 DNA: TGCAGCGTTGAAGATCTGACAGCGAGGGATACGCAGTATTTT
J gene: TRBJ1-2; clone size: few; D gene: -; CDR3 length: 13; V gene: TRBV11-1; CDR3 protein: CASSFPANYGYTF; CDR3 DNA: TGTGCCAGCAGCTTCCCAGCTAACTATGGCTACACCTTC
J gene: TRBJ2-1; clone size: few; D gene: TRBD2; CDR3 length: 18; V gene: TRBV5-1; CDR3 protein: CASSLAPGLADSYNEQFF; CDR3 DNA: TGCGCCAGCAGCTTGGCCCCAGGACTAGCGGACTCCTACAATGAGCAGTTCTTC
J gene: TRBJ2-7; clone size: -; D gene: TRBD1; CDR3 length: 15; V gene: TRBV28; CDR3 protein: CASSPRRGRSYEQYF; CDR3 DNA: TGTGCCAGCAGTCCACGTAGGGGGCGTTCCTACGAGCAGTACTTC
J gene: TRBJ1-5; clone size: once; D gene: TRBD1; CDR3 length: 15; V gene: TRBV5-1; CDR3 protein: CASSWGQGRNQPQHF; CDR3 DNA: TGCGCCAGCAGCTGGGGACAGGGTCGAAATCAGCCCCAGCATTTT
J gene: TRBJ2-7; clone size: few; D gene: -; CDR3 length: 17; V gene: TRBV15; CDR3 protein: CATSRVSAGRVTYEQYF; CDR3 DNA: TGTGCCACCAGCAGAGTTTCGGCCGGGCGAGTTACCTACGAGCAGTACTTC
J gene: TRBJ2-6; clone size: few; D gene: -; CDR3 length: 16; V gene: TRBV11-2; CDR3 protein: CASSLIDPSGANVLTF; CDR3 DNA: TGTGCCAGCAGCTTAATAGACCCTTCTGGGGCCAACGTCCTGACTTTC
J gene: TRBJ2-5; clone size: once; D gene: TRBD1; CDR3 length: 15; V gene: TRBV5-1; CDR3 protein: CASSSNGQVGETQYF; CDR3 DNA: TGCGCCAGCAGCTCAAATGGACAGGTGGGAGAGACCCAGTACTTC
J gene: TRBJ2-7; clone size: few; D gene: TRBD1; CDR3 length: 12; V gene: TRBV29-1; CDR3 protein: CSVARTGGEQYF; CDR3 DNA: TGCAGCGTTGCTAGGACAGGGGGTGAGCAGTACTTC
J gene: TRBJ2-3; clone size: few; D gene: TRBD2; CDR3 length: 15; V gene: TRBV5-1; CDR3 protein: CASSSRLAATDTQYF; CDR3 DNA: TGCGCCAGCAGCTCCCGACTAGCGGCTACAGATACGCAGTATTTT
J gene: TRBJ2-1; clone size: many; D gene: TRBD2; CDR3 length: 20; V gene: TRBV29-1; CDR3 protein: CSVPRGLRFRTSGSNNEQFF; CDR3 DNA: TGCAGCGTCCCTCGGGGCCTCCGATTTCGGACTAGCGGGAGTAACAATGAGCAGTTCTTC
J gene: TRBJ2-5; clone size: -; D gene: TRBD1; CDR3 length: 16; V gene: TRBV20-1; CDR3 protein: CSAFFAGTGGRETQYF; CDR3 DNA: TGCAGTGCCTTCTTCGCCGGGACAGGGGGACGAGAGACCCAGTACTTC
J gene: TRBJ2-7; clone size: few; D gene: TRBD1; CDR3 length: 15; V gene: TRBV28; CDR3 protein: CASSPWTGGAYEQYF; CDR3 DNA: TGTGCCAGCAGTCCTTGGACAGGTGGAGCCTACGAGCAGTACTTC
J gene: TRBJ1-6; clone size: once; D gene: -; CDR3 length: 14; V gene: TRBV5-5; CDR3 protein: CASSPGQGTSPLHF; CDR3 DNA: TGTGCCAGCAGTCCAGGACAAGGGACTTCACCCCTCCACTTT
J gene: TRBJ2-7; clone size: -; D gene: -; CDR3 length: 11; V gene: TRBV29-1; CDR3 protein: CSVGETYERYF; CDR3 DNA: TGCAGCGTAGGAGAAACCTACGAGCGGTACTTC
J gene: TRBJ2-7; clone size: -; D gene: -; CDR3 length: 15; V gene: TRBV28; CDR3 protein: CASSASRDIPYEQYF; CDR3 DNA: TGTGCCAGCAGTGCGTCCAGGGACATTCCCTACGAGCAGTACTTC
J gene: TRBJ2-7; clone size: many; D gene: TRBD1; CDR3 length: 15; V gene: TRBV10-3; CDR3 protein: CAISVRQGAAYEQYF; CDR3 DNA: TGTGCCATCAGTGTTCGACAGGGGGCGGCCTACGAGCAGTACTTC
J gene: TRBJ2-2; clone size: -; D gene: -; CDR3 length: 15; V gene: TRBV28; CDR3 protein: CASSRRLRGTGELFF; CDR3 DNA: TGTGCCAGCAGCCGTCGTCTGCGGGGCACCGGGGAGCTGTTTTTT
J gene: TRBJ1-6; clone size: -; D gene: -; CDR3 length: 14; V gene: TRBV13; CDR3 protein: CASSLNEGRSPPHF; CDR3 DNA: TGTGCCAGCAGCTTAAACGAGGGCAGATCACCCCCCCACTTT
J gene: TRBJ2-7; clone size: -; D gene: -; CDR3 length: 12; V gene: TRBV7-9; CDR3 protein: CASSFNAYEQYF; CDR3 DNA: TGTGCCAGCAGCTTCAATGCCTACGAGCAGTACTTC
J gene: TRBJ1-1; clone size: few; D gene: TRBD1; CDR3 length: 16; V gene: TRBV6-5; CDR3 protein: CASSYLLRGQYSEAFF; CDR3 DNA: TGTGCCAGCAGTTACCTCCTCAGGGGACAGTATTCCGAAGCTTTCTTT
J gene: TRBJ2-1; clone size: -; D gene: TRBD1; CDR3 length: 15; V gene: TRBV28; CDR3 protein: CASSSQGALYNEQFF; CDR3 DNA: TGTGCCAGCAGTTCCCAGGGGGCACTCTACAATGAGCAGTTCTTC
J gene: TRBJ2-7; clone size: -; D gene: TRBD1; CDR3 length: 16; V gene: TRBV7-2; CDR3 protein: CASSRYGGTGSYEQYF; CDR3 DNA: TGTGCCAGCAGCCGCTACGGTGGGACAGGGAGTTACGAGCAGTACTTC
J gene: TRBJ2-7; clone size: few; D gene: TRBD1; CDR3 length: 14; V gene: TRBV20-1; CDR3 protein: CSASRTGMSYEQYF; CDR3 DNA: TGCAGTGCTAGTCGGACAGGGATGTCATACGAGCAGTACTTC
J gene: TRBJ1-4; clone size: few; D gene: TRBD1; CDR3 length: 15; V gene: TRBV2; CDR3 protein: CASKRDRDRGEKLFF; CDR3 DNA: TGTGCCAGCAAACGGGACAGGGATCGAGGGGAAAAACTGTTTTTT
J gene: TRBJ2-7; clone size: few; D gene: TRBD2; CDR3 length: 16; V gene: TRBV4-1; CDR3 protein: CASSSKWLAETYEQYF; CDR3 DNA: TGCGCCAGCAGCAGTAAGTGGCTAGCGGAAACCTACGAGCAGTACTTC